This T cell receptor (beta chain) was retrieved from a study of yellow fever vaccine responses in identical twins. Study-level findings and limits: Reported findings indicate that twins' vaccine T cell responses seemed partially convergent, partially personalized.

In regard to this clonotype: Its target is not known.

TCRdb re-analysed the RT-PCR reads in MiXCR, keeping a single row per CDR3 protein. The repertoire consists of roughly 730 distinct CDR3 sequences, with more than 85% occurring once and the leading ten covering roughly 4%. Sequencing was performed on T cells from blood (PBMCs), unsorted or a sorted subset (not recorded which), taken before or after yellow fever vaccination (not recorded which). The receptor was derived from a woman aged 18-29 years who received the yellow fever vaccine.

In DNA, the CDR3 is TGTGCCTGGGGCGGGGGTATTACTGAAGCTTTCTTT. Protein: CAWGGGITEAFF. The chain combines TRBV30 with TRBJ1-1; maybe TRBD1 (5 bases). This CDR3 region has 12 residues. Trimming shortened V by 5 bases and J by 5 bases, and 12 bases separated the two germline ends. Germline V gene data show CDR1 as GTSNPN and CDR2 as SVGIG (reference sequence).